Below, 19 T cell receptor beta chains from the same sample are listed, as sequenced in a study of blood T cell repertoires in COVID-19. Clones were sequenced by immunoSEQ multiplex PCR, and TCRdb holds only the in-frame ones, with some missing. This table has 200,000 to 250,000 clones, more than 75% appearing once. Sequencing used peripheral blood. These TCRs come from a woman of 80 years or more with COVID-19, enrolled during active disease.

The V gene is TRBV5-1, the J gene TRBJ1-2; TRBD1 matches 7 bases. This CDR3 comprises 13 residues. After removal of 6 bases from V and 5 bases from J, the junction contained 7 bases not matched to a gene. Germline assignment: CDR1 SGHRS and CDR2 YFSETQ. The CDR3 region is CASNRGQEYGYTF. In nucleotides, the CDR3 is TGCGCCAGCAACCGAGGACAGGAATATGGCTACACCTTC.

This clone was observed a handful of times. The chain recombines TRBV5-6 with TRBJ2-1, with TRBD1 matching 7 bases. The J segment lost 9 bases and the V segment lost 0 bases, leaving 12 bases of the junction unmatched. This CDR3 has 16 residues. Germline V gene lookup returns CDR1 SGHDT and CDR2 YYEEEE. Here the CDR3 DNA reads TGTGCCAGCAGCTTGGGACAGGGATTACGGTCAGGTGAGCAGTTCTTC. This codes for CASSLGQGLRSGEQFF.

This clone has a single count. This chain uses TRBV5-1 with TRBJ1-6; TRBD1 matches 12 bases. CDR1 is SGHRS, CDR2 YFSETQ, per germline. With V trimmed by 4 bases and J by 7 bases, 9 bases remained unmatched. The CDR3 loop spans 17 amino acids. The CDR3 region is CASSNPGQGARNSPLHF. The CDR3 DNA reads TGCGCCAGCAGCAATCCGGGACAGGGGGCGCGGAATTCACCCCTCCACTTT.

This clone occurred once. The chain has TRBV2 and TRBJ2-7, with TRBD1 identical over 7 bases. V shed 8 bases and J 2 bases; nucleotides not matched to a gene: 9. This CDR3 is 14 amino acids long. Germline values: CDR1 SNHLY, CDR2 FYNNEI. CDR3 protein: CASSGQVGAYEQYF. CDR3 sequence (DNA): TGTGCCAGCTCCGGACAGGTGGGGGCCTACGAGCAGTACTTC. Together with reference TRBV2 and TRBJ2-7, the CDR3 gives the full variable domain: EPEVTQTPSHQVTQMGQEVILRCVPISNHLYFYWYRQILGQKVEFLVSFYNNEISEKSEIFDDQFSVERPDGSNFTLKIRSTKLEDSAMYFCASSGQVGAYEQYFGPGTRLTVT.

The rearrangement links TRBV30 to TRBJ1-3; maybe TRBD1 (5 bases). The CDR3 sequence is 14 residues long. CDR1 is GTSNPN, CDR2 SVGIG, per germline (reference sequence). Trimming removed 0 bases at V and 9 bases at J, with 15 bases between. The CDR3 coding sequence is TGTGCCTGGAGTGTACAAGGCCAGGGATCCACCATATATTTT. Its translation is CAWSVQGQGSTIYF.

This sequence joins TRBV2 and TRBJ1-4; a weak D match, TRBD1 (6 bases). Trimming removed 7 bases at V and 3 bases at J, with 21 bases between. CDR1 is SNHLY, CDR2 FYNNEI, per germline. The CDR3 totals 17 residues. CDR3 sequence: CASTSPTVGAANEKLFF. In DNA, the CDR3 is TGTGCCAGCACTAGTCCTACCGTGGGGGCGGCTAATGAAAAACTGTTTTTT.

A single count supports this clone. DNA of the CDR3: TGTGCCAGCTCACCAGAAAATGTGGGGAGCTATGGCTACACCTTC. The encoded protein is CASSPENVGSYGYTF. The rearrangement uses TRBV18 and TRBJ1-2; D gene ambiguous. This CDR3 contains 15 residues. V shed 2 bases and J shed 4 bases, with 14 bases lying between them. CDR1 KGHSH and CDR2 LQKENI come from the germline V gene.

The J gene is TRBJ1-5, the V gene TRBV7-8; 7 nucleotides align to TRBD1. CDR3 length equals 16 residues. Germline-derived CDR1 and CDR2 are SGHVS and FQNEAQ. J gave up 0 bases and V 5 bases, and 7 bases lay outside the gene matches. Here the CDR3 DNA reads TGTGCCAGCAGCCCACGAGGGACAGATAGCAATCAGCCCCAGCATTTT. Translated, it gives CASSPRGTDSNQPQHF. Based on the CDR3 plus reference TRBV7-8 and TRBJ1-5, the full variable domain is GAGVSQSPRYKVAKRGQDVALRCDPISGHVSLFWYQQALGQGPEFLTYFQNEAQLDKSGLPSDRFFAERPEGSVSTLKIQRTQQEDSAVYLCASSPRGTDSNQPQHFGDGTRLSIL.

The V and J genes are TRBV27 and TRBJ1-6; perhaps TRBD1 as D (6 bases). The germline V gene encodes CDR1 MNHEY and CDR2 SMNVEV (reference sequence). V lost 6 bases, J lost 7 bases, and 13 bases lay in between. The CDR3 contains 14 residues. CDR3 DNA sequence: TGTGCCAGCAGGACCGGGACACTCAATTCACCCCTCCACTTT. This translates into CASRTGTLNSPLHF.

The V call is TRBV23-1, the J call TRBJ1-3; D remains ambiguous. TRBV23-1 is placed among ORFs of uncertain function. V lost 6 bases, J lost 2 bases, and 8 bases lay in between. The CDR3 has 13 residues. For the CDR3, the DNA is TGCGCCAGCAGGTCCCCAGCTGGAAACACCATATATTTT. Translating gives CASRSPAGNTIYF.

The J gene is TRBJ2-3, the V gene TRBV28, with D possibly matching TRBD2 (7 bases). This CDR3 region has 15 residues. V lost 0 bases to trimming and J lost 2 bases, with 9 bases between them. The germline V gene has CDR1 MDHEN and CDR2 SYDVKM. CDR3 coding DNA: TGTGCCAGCAGTTTATGGGCGGGGGCCACAGATACGCAGTATTTT. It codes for CASSLWAGATDTQYF.

The CDR3 DNA follows: TGTGCCAGCAGCACAACCGGGACAGGGGGTGAAAAACTGTTTTTT. As protein: CASSTTGTGGEKLFF. The rearrangement uses TRBV13 and TRBJ1-4, with 11 nucleotides matching TRBD1. This CDR3 spans 15 amino acids. The J segment lost 7 bases and the V segment lost 5 bases, leaving 6 bases of the junction unmatched. In germline, CDR1 is PRHDT, CDR2 FYEKMQ (reference sequence). The full variable domain, rest sourced from reference TRBV13 and TRBJ1-4, is AAGVIQSPRHLIKEKRETATLKCYPIPRHDTVYWYQQGPGQDPQFLISFYEKMQSDKGSIPDRFSAQQFSDYHSELNMSSLELGDSALYFCASSTTGTGGEKLFFGSGTQLSVL.

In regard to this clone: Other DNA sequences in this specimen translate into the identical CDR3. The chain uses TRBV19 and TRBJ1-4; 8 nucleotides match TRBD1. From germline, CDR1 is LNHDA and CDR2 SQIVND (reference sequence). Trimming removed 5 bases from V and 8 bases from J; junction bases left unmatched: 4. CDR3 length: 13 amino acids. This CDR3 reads CASSRDRSEKLFF. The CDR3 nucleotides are TGTGCCAGTAGTCGGGACAGGAGCGAAAAACTGTTTTTT.

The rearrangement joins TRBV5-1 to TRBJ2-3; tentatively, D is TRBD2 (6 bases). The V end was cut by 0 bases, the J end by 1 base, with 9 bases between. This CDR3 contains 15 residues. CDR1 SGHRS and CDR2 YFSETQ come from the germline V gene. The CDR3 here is CASSLALAGTDTQYF. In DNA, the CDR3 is TGCGCCAGCAGCTTGGCACTAGCTGGCACAGATACGCAGTATTTT.

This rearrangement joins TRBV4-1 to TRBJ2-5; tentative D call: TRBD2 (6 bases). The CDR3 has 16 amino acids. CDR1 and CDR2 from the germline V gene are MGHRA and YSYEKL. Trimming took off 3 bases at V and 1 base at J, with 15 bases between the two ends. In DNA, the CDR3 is TGCGCCAGCAGCCAGGAGGGGAGACTGTCCCAAGAGACCCAGTACTTC. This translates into CASSQEGRLSQETQYF.

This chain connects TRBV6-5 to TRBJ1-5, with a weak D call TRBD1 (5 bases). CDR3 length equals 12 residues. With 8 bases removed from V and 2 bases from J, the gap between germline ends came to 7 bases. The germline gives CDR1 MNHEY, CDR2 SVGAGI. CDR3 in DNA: TGTGCCAGCGGGGCTGGCAATCAGCCCCAGCATTTT. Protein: CASGAGNQPQHF.

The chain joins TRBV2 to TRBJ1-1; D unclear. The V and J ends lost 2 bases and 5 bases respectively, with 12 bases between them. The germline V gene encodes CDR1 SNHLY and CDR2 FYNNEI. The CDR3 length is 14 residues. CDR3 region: CASSESLMLTEAFF. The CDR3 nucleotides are TGTGCCAGCAGTGAAAGTCTAATGTTGACTGAAGCTTTCTTT.

The CDR3 DNA follows: TGTGCCAGCAGCTTACGGAGGAAGCTAGCAGGCGAGCAGTACTTC. Translating it yields CASSLRRKLAGEQYF. The chain uses TRBV11-3 and TRBJ2-7; tentatively, D is TRBD2 (5 bases). This CDR3 contains 15 residues. Trimming cost V 2 bases and J 6 bases, with 17 bases left between them. From germline, CDR1 is SGHNT and CDR2 YENEEA.

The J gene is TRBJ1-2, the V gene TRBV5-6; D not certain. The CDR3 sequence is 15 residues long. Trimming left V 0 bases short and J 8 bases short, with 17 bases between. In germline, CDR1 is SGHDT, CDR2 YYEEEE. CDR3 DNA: TGTGCCAGCAGCTTGGTAGGCGGATTCTCTATCGGCTACACCTTC. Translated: CASSLVGGFSIGYTF.